This is a list of T cell receptor beta chains from one sample in a study of control samples from healthy donors and cancer patients. Profiling relied on immunoSEQ multiplex PCR, and the TCRdb table lists in-frame clones only, not all of them. Here the sample spans about 83,000 clones, roughly 89% being singletons. Material for sequencing was blood. The receptor set was obtained from a man aged 45-65 years in good health. Each CDR3 is given with its conserved first and last residue. The D gene is left open where the match is weak. Clone size is stated in some rows and not others, as once, few, many or a class when expanded.

abundance	d_gene	v_gene	j_gene	CDR3nt	CDR3aa
.	.	TRBV5-4	TRBJ1-2	TGTGCCAGCAGCTTGAAGGGAGGGGGCTATGGCTACACCTTC	CASSLKGGGYGYTF
.	.	TRBV25-1	TRBJ2-7	TGTGCCAGCAGTGAATCCCTAGTGAGCTCCTACGAGCAGTACTTC	CASSESLVSSYEQYF
.	.	TRBV2	TRBJ1-1	TGTGCCAGCAGTCAAACCCAGGGTAGGACTGAAGCTTTCTTT	CASSQTQGRTEAFF
.	.	TRBV5-1	TRBJ2-1	TGCGCCAGCACCTCGACATACTACAATGAGCAGTTCTTC	CASTSTYYNEQFF
.	.	TRBV19	TRBJ2-1	TGTGCCACCTCGGAATACGCTGGGGAGCAGTTCTTC	CATSEYAGEQFF
.	.	TRBV29-1	TRBJ2-1	TGCAGCGTTGACAGATACAATGAGCAGTTCTTC	CSVDRYNEQFF
.	.	TRBV2	TRBJ1-6	TGTGCCAGCAGTGATCTCGAGGATTCACCCCTCCACTTT	CASSDLEDSPLHF
.	.	TRBV7-7	TRBJ2-2	TGTGCCAGCAGCTCGGACATTTCTGCGAACACCGGGGAGCTGTTTTTT	CASSSDISANTGELFF
.	.	TRBV4-2	TRBJ1-2	TGTGCCAGCAGCCACTGGGACCGCAGGGACTATGGCTACACCTTC	CASSHWDRRDYGYTF
.	.	TRBV6-2/TRBV6-3	TRBJ1-6	TGTGCCAGCAGCTGGCCGAATTCACCCCTCCACTTT	CASSWPNSPLHF
.	TRBD1	TRBV5-6	TRBJ1-6	TGTGCCAGCAGCTTGCGGTCGACAGGGGTCAGATCACCCCTCCACTTT	CASSLRSTGVRSPLHF
.	.	TRBV27	TRBJ1-5	TGTGCCACTTCCCGGGGTACGGGCAATCAGCCCCAGCATTTT	CATSRGTGNQPQHF
.	.	TRBV6-1	TRBJ1-2	TGTGCCAGCAGTGAGCGGAACTATGGCTACACCTTC	CASSERNYGYTF
.	.	TRBV18	TRBJ1-1	TGTGCCAGCTCAGAGATCGGGGCAATCACTGAAGCTTTCTTT	CASSEIGAITEAFF
.	.	TRBV23-1	TRBJ1-2	TGCGCCAGCAGTCTTCAGTCCTATGGCTACACCTTC	CASSLQSYGYTF
.	.	TRBV7-8	TRBJ2-5	TGTGCCAGCAGCTACCAAGAGACCCAGTACTTC	CASSYQETQYF
.	.	TRBV19	TRBJ1-5	TGTGCCAGTAGTATAAGGGATAGCAATCAGCCCCAGCATTTT	CASSIRDSNQPQHF
.	.	TRBV2	TRBJ1-1	TGTGCCAGCAGGGACCCTTCAGGCAACACTGAAGCTTTCTTT	CASRDPSGNTEAFF
.	TRBD1	TRBV18	TRBJ1-2	TGTGCCAGCTCACCCGGGACAGGGGAGCGGTATGGCTACACCTTC	CASSPGTGERYGYTF
.	.	TRBV11-2	TRBJ2-2	TGTGCCAGCAGCTTAGTCGGCCGCGGACGCGGGGAGCTGTTTTTT	CASSLVGRGRGELFF
.	TRBD1	TRBV18	TRBJ2-7	TGTGCCAGCTCACTCTCCGGGACAGGGTCAGCTCGGCAGTACTTC	CASSLSGTGSARQYF
.	TRBD2	TRBV12-5	TRBJ2-1	TGTGCTAGTGGGCTAGCGGGCAATTTCAGCTCCTACAATGAGCAGTTCTTC	CASGLAGNFSSYNEQFF
.	.	TRBV2	TRBJ1-3	TGTGCCAGCAGTGTAACGGTCTCTGGAAACACCATATATTTT	CASSVTVSGNTIYF
.	.	TRBV4-1	TRBJ2-7	TGCGCCAGCAGCCAAGACCCGGGACACGTCTACGAGCAGTACTTC	CASSQDPGHVYEQYF
.	TRBD1	TRBV5-1	TRBJ2-3	TGCGCCAGCAGCTTGGACAGGGGAGGCACAGATACGCAGTATTTT	CASSLDRGGTDTQYF
.	.	TRBV24-1	TRBJ1-1	TGTGCCACCGGGAGGGGAGCTGAGCTTAGCACTGAAGCTTTCTTT	CATGRGAELSTEAFF
.	TRBD1	TRBV24-1	TRBJ2-2	TGTGCCACCAGTGTGGGGACAGATCATTCCGGGGAGCTGTTTTTT	CATSVGTDHSGELFF
.	TRBD1	TRBV7-2	TRBJ2-5	TGTGCCAGCGGAGAGACAGGGGCAAAGACCCAGTACTTC	CASGETGAKTQYF
.	.	TRBV18	TRBJ1-4	TGTGCCAGCTCACCACCGATCGCTTGGGATGGAGAAAAACTGTTTTTT	CASSPPIAWDGEKLFF
.	.	TRBV2	TRBJ2-4	TGTGCCAGCAAGGGGGTCGAACCGACAGTCAACTTC	CASKGVEPTVNF
.	TRBD1	TRBV2	TRBJ1-4	TGTGCCAGCGCTGACAGGGCTTCCGAAAAACTGTTTTTT	CASADRASEKLFF
.	TRBD2	TRBV30	TRBJ2-7	TGTGCCTGGAGTCTCCCGGGACTAGCTTACGAGCAGTACTTC	CAWSLPGLAYEQYF
once	.	TRBV6-5	TRBJ1-6	TGTGCCAGCACCGAGACAGTTAATAATTCACCCCTCCACTTT	CASTETVNNSPLHF
.	TRBD1	TRBV29-1	TRBJ2-1	TGCAGCGTTGAAAAGATAGACAGGGGGCATTCGGATGAGCAGTTCTTC	CSVEKIDRGHSDEQFF
few	.	TRBV6-5	TRBJ1-1	TGTGCCAGCAGTTCAGGGATTTTCACTGAAGCTTTCTTT	CASSSGIFTEAFF
.	.	TRBV2	TRBJ1-5	TGTGCCAGCAGTGCAGGGTTTGGACAGCCCCAGCATTTT	CASSAGFGQPQHF
.	.	TRBV7-2	TRBJ1-1	TGTGCCAGCAGCTTAGTTCACTCTGAAGCTTTCTTT	CASSLVHSEAFF
.	TRBD1	TRBV3-1/TRBV3-2	TRBJ2-7	TGTGCCAGCAGCCAAGTGACAGGGCCCTACGAGCAGTACTTC	CASSQVTGPYEQYF
.	.	TRBV5-6	TRBJ2-3	TGTGCCAGCAGCCTCCAGACAGCCTTCACAGATACGCAGTATTTT	CASSLQTAFTDTQYF
.	TRBD1	TRBV19	TRBJ2-5	TGTGCCAGTAGTGCCGGGACAGGGGGGTTGGTGACCCAGTACTTC	CASSAGTGGLVTQYF
.	TRBD1	TRBV18	TRBJ1-3	TGTGCCAGCTCGCTACAGGGGGCCCCTGGAAACACCATATATTTT	CASSLQGAPGNTIYF
.	.	TRBV10-3	TRBJ1-4	TGTGCCATCAGTGAGTCGAGAGGCGGAGGTAATGAAAAACTGTTTTTT	CAISESRGGGNEKLFF
.	.	TRBV5-6	TRBJ1-4	TGTGCCAGCAGCTCGAACAGGGTTGGGGGTGCAACTAATGAAAAACTGTTTTTT	CASSSNRVGGATNEKLFF
.	TRBD1	TRBV19	TRBJ1-1	TGTGCCAGTATTAGACAGGGAGGGGCTTTCTTT	CASIRQGGAFF
few	TRBD1	TRBV11-2	TRBJ1-2	TGTGCCAGCAGCTTAGGGGGGGACAGTAACTATGGCTACACCTTC	CASSLGGDSNYGYTF
.	.	TRBV5-1	TRBJ1-1	TGCGCCAGCAGCCCTGCCGAGAGAACTGAAGCTTTCTTT	CASSPAERTEAFF
few	.	TRBV12-3/TRBV12-4	TRBJ1-1	TGTGCCAGCGAGGACAGAGACACTGAAGCTTTCTTT	CASEDRDTEAFF
.	.	TRBV14	TRBJ1-2	TGTGCCAGCAGCCAAGACATCGATGGATACGGCTACACCTTC	CASSQDIDGYGYTF
.	.	TRBV3-1/TRBV3-2	TRBJ1-3	TGTGCCAGCAGCCAAGGACTACTTACAGGCTCTGGAAACACCATATATTTT	CASSQGLLTGSGNTIYF
.	TRBD1	TRBV10-3	TRBJ1-2	TGTGCCATCAGTGAGGGACAGGGGGCCGGTGGCTACACCTTC	CAISEGQGAGGYTF
.	TRBD2	TRBV9	TRBJ2-1	TGTGCCAGCAGCATCCTAACTAGCGGGGCTTACAATGAGCAGTTCTTC	CASSILTSGAYNEQFF
.	.	TRBV5-1	TRBJ1-1	TGCGCCAGCAGCTTATTCGGCGAGAACACTGAAGCTTTCTTT	CASSLFGENTEAFF
.	.	TRBV6-5	TRBJ1-1	TGTGCCAGCAGTTTAGGACCGGACACTGAAGCTTTCTTT	CASSLGPDTEAFF